This TCR beta chain was recorded in a study of Tregs in tolerant kidney transplant recipients. The CDR3 runs to 13 residues. Per the germline V gene, CDR1 is LGHNT and CDR2 is FRNRAP. Trimming took off 3 bases at V and 1 base at J, with 6 bases between the two ends. Details on this clone: Its antigen remains unknown.

Study observations and caveats: Activated donor B cell expansion appeared to reveal the most relevant donor-specific TCRbeta repertoire.

Clones were sequenced by immunoSEQ multiplex PCR, and TCRdb holds only the in-frame ones, with some missing. The sample includes about 110,000 clones, 90% of them seen just once. Thawed PBMCs were FACS-sorted into unstimulated CD4+CD25+CD127- regulatory T cells, CD4+CD25- non-regulatory cells, CD4 and CD8 cells. V and J are TRBV12-5 and TRBJ1-1; D may be TRBD1 (5 bases). Sequencing was performed on CD4+ T cells from blood, taken before the transplant. The clonotype originates from a human donor who received a combined kidney and bone marrow transplant. The DNA for the CDR3 is TGTGCTAGTGGTTTAACAGGGAACACTGAAGCTTTCTTT. Protein sequence: CASGLTGNTEAFF.